This T cell receptor beta chain stems from a study of cytomegalovirus exposure and HLA in healthy donors. Study summary: Caucasian-associated ancestry cluster membership applied to about four fifths of about 370 genotyped donors.

These donors counted as nominally healthy when sampled, but unrecorded immune exposures were likely. Whole-study findings and limits: Productive status was seen about 90% or about 30% of the time for most TCR beta V segments in an earlier analysis. A link between a missense DCLRE1C variant and TCR beta V- and J-gene trimming emerged from a later analysis.

The V and J ends lost 6 bases and 0 bases, in that order; junction bases with no gene match: 5. The CDR3 is 15 residues long. CDR1 and CDR2 (germline): LNHDA, SQIVND (reference sequence). This clone was counted between two and nine times. Its target is unknown. In the PCR, 60 Vbeta and 13 Jbeta primers were used. Method: immunoSEQ multiplex PCR; TCRdb's copy keeps in-frame clones and lacks some. The sample holds some 150,000 clones; roughly three quarters are singletons and the top ten take 3.5% to 5%. The clonotype comes from a man between 60 and 70 years old in good health and CMV-seronegative. The sample was PBMCs. J is TRBJ1-3 and V is TRBV19, with 7 nucleotides matching TRBD1. This chain's CDR3 is CASSRDSYSGNTIYF. The CDR3 bases are TGTGCCAGTAGCCGGGACAGTTACTCTGGAAACACCATATATTTT.